This TCR beta chain was recorded in a study of long-term antiretroviral therapy in people with HIV. The J segment lost 1 base and the V segment lost 5 bases, leaving 6 bases of the junction unmatched. This CDR3 spans 16 amino acids. Germline-derived CDR1 and CDR2 are SEHNR and FQNEAQ (reference sequence). A v3.0 immunoSEQ assay was performed at survey level. Sequencing was performed with immunoSEQ multiplex PCR; in TCRdb, only in-frame clones are kept and a portion is missing. The top ten clones hold roughly 4.1% of a sample with 26,000 or so clones, approximately 87% of them seen once. Study results and limitations: Post-treatment diversity went higher with ART but stayed below transplant donor controls. At every time point, clones expanded before ART dominated the repertoire.

In the case of this clone: What it recognizes is unknown.

The source is a young woman with HIV. The chain carries TRBV7-9 and TRBJ2-2; 8 positions match TRBD1. The specimen was unsorted PBMCs, collected 0.5 years after starting antiretroviral therapy. The CDR3 loop is CASSPKGTGNTGELFF. In DNA form, the CDR3 reads TGTGCCAGCAGCCCAAAAGGGACAGGGAACACCGGGGAGCTGTTTTTT.